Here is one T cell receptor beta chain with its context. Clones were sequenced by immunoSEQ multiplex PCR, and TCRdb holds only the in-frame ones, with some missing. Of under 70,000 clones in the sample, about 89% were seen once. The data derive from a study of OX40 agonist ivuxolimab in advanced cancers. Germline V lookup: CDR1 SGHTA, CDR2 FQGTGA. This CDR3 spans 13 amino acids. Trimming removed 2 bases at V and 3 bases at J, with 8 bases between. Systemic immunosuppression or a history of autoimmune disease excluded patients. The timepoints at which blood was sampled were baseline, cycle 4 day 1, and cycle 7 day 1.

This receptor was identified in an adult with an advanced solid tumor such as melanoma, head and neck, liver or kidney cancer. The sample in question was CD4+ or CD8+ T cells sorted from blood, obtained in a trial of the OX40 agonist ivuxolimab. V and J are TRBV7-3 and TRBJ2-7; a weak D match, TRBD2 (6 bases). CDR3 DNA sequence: TGTGCCAGCAGCTTAGCGGGAAGCTACGAGCAGTACTTC. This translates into CASSLAGSYEQYF.